A selection of T cell receptor beta chains follows, all from one sample in a study of T cells in localized non-small cell lung cancer. Here immunoSEQ multiplex PCR was the method, and the copy in TCRdb shows in-frame clones only, minus some. The sample records a few thousand clones, 34% being singletons. The source material was lung tumor tissue, sampled before any cancer treatment. These receptors were obtained from a man aged 40-75 years with stage II squamous cell lung carcinoma. Both conserved end residues are part of each CDR3. Each record gives: V gene, clone size, D gene, J gene, CDR3 protein. The D gene is left open where the match is weak. Expanded clones are given a class, and other clones once, few, many or no size at all.

V gene: TRBV14
clone size: NA
D gene: NA
J gene: TRBJ2-1
CDR3 protein: CASSLYRVKQFF

V gene: TRBV11-3
clone size: few
D gene: NA
J gene: TRBJ1-1
CDR3 protein: CASSTPRVGNTEAFF

V gene: TRBV30
clone size: NA
D gene: NA
J gene: TRBJ2-5
CDR3 protein: CAWSVKGTGVTQYF

V gene: TRBV12-2
clone size: few
D gene: NA
J gene: TRBJ1-1
CDR3 protein: CASRLAAWNTEAFF

V gene: TRBV30
clone size: few
D gene: NA
J gene: TRBJ1-2
CDR3 protein: CAWSADTGVVGYTF

V gene: TRBV10-3
clone size: NA
D gene: TRBD2
J gene: TRBJ2-1
CDR3 protein: CASGQGLARDEQFF

V gene: TRBV11-3
clone size: NA
D gene: NA
J gene: TRBJ1-1
CDR3 protein: CASSLVKPGGTEAFF

V gene: TRBV19
clone size: NA
D gene: TRBD1
J gene: TRBJ2-5
CDR3 protein: CASRVGQGETQYF

V gene: TRBV11-3
clone size: NA
D gene: TRBD1
J gene: TRBJ1-5
CDR3 protein: CASSLDRVNQPQHF

V gene: TRBV29-1
clone size: NA
D gene: NA
J gene: TRBJ2-7
CDR3 protein: CSVATTAYEQYF

V gene: TRBV30
clone size: NA
D gene: NA
J gene: TRBJ1-5
CDR3 protein: CAWSALTTGPNQPQHF

V gene: TRBV10-2
clone size: NA
D gene: TRBD1
J gene: TRBJ2-3
CDR3 protein: CASSEIGGPDTQYF

V gene: TRBV29-1
clone size: NA
D gene: TRBD1
J gene: TRBJ1-2
CDR3 protein: CSVEGSQGAPQPPIYTF

V gene: TRBV13
clone size: few
D gene: TRBD1
J gene: TRBJ1-2
CDR3 protein: CASSLGVTGGDGYTF

V gene: TRBV15
clone size: medium-sized
D gene: NA
J gene: TRBJ2-5
CDR3 protein: CATSRDIEEGWWQETQYF

V gene: TRBV5-1
clone size: NA
D gene: TRBD2
J gene: TRBJ2-7
CDR3 protein: CASSLRGLVYEQYF

V gene: TRBV6-8
clone size: few
D gene: TRBD2
J gene: TRBJ2-3
CDR3 protein: CASSYPGGGTDTQYF

V gene: TRBV6-8
clone size: medium-sized
D gene: NA
J gene: TRBJ1-5
CDR3 protein: CASSPGGYSNQPQHF

V gene: TRBV6-8
clone size: few
D gene: NA
J gene: TRBJ2-1
CDR3 protein: CASGGRWNEQFF